What follows describes a single TCR beta chain. No cognate antigen has been identified for it. No quality values exist for individual bases; no much larger clone is one base distant. This sample stems from a study of long-term antiretroviral therapy in people with HIV (dated by TCRdb to between 2020 and 2023). Regarding the study in general: The earliest samples were collected about a decade before the 2015 WHO recommendation for immediate ART, when ART was typically delayed until CD4 counts fell. A retrospective serial study tested whether ART initiation and durable HIV suppression were associated with changes in peripheral blood TRB repertoire composition and diversity. The cohort contributed 150 to 200 cryopreserved PBMC samples from about 33 adults with confirmed HIV infection, collected serially over a mean of 6 years (range 1-12). Of the roughly 31 participants with HIV, approximately twelve were female. No cross-contamination during QIAcube processing turned up in test extractions that ran a monoclonal T-cell line alongside 25 to 35 polyclonal samples.

The immunoSEQ hsTCRB v3.0 assay was used at survey level resolution to sequence the TRB variable region. TRB sequencing targeted a depth of about 40,000-50,000 T-cell genomes per sample. Pooled TRB libraries were sequenced on an Illumina MiSeq with a v3 150-cycle kit. The original methods were these. Repertoire analysis was run in R within a reproducible Nextflow workflow that covered QC, data transformation and analysis. LymphoSeq2, an R package for exploring AIRR-Seq data, was used to implement custom analyses. A handful of samples that yielded fewer than 5000 total TRB sequences were excluded, so that approximately 170 HIV repertoires were analyzed. Among the approximately 190 HIV repertoires that were kept, roughly 59 were collected before ART initiation and over 120 were collected after ART initiation. Repertoires were downsampled to 5000 TRB nucleotide sequences, with summary statistics averaged over 100 downsampling iterations. TRB sequences were retained for analysis only if CDR3 regions of at least seven amino acids were present. Two measures captured diversity: a Shannon entropy-derived clonality score and the Gini coefficient. Repertoire networks linked the top 5000 CDR3 amino acid sequences whenever two sequences differed by an edit distance of one. For TRB CDR3 amino acid sequences, GLIPH2 was used to predict antigen specificity groups and MHC restriction. Known CMV, EBV, HIV or tissue antigen associations were flagged by matching CDR3 amino acid sequences against VDJdb and McPAS-TCR. Pre-ART, post-ART and control groups were compared with Wilcoxon signed-rank tests and Holm-Bonferroni correction. The table was pulled from immuneACCESS by TCRdb, which kept in-frame rearrangements only. Such tables lose some clones; where checked, under half of the loss comes from unresolved V genes, and the rest has no known cause. V, J and clone size reflect that table, while D and trimming were determined from the DNA. This sample is represented by 25,000 to 30,000 clones; 75% to 90% of them were singletons. The ten most abundant clones make up around 15% of the sample.

Participants were included only if at least one PBMC sample before ART initiation and at least two post-ART samples were available. Treatment was received in the United States of America by all participants with HIV. Before DNA extraction, cryopreserved samples containing about 1-11 million PBMC were thawed and washed. At the time of the earliest PBMC sample, participants with HIV were aged between 23 and 54 years. Per participant, PBMC samples came from 1-4 timepoints prior to ART initiation and 2-8 timepoints following ART initiation, for a median of 7 samples. For every participant, serial HIV viral load, CD4+ T-cell count, ART history and demographic data were obtained. A Qiagen kit on a QIAcube was used to extract genomic DNA from unsorted PBMC, with samples processed in batches of 12. The investigation overall reported the following: Narrower CDR3 length ranges were observed in HIV repertoires than in controls, and an antigen-experienced repertoire with only a slight naive shift after ART was suggested by the network structure. A significant increase in TRB diversity was found to be associated with ART initiation, although TRB diversity was observed to remain significantly below that of transplant donor controls even after long-term ART. Inferences about post-ART repertoire changes are limited because no data were available on ART adherence, viral resistance or therapy changes. Because pre-ART samples had limited cell numbers, profiling was done on unsorted PBMC rather than on sorted CD4+ and CD8+ T cells. Because PBMC availability was limited, only the TCR beta chain was sequenced, with no alpha chain pairing. The samples span the years 2004 to 2017, and the ART regimens used at that time may not be as effective as current regimens. Expanded TRB clones identified before ART initiation dominated the repertoire at all time points, although this dominance fluctuated and declined in many PLHIV after ART.

Its CDR3 holds 13 amino acids, cysteine through phenylalanine. Only CDR3 DNA is held: 39 bases, read in frame from base 1. The germline V gene (reference sequence) specifies SGHKS as CDR1 and YYEKEE as CDR2. V is reduced by 2 bases and J by 0 bases, leaving a spacing of 6 bases between them. The receptor comes from a man aged 45 to 65 with HIV. The V gene is TRBV5-5 and the J gene is TRBJ2-7; matching of 5 bases hints at TRBD1 as the D gene. The source was unsorted PBMCs, collected 2.9 years after starting antiretroviral therapy. In nucleotide form, the sequence is TGTGCCAGCAGCTTTAGGGGCTCCTACGAGCAGTACTTC. It encodes CASSFRGSYEQYF.